Below, 13 T cell receptor beta chains from the same sample are listed, as sequenced in a study of technical replicates of blood from several donors. Repertoires were generated with immunoSEQ multiplex PCR, while TCRdb's copy carries only in-frame clones and drops some. The repertoire holds more than 15,000 clones, with approximately 83% as singletons. The sample was PBMCs. The origin of the receptors is a human donor in good health. Some clones in this sample may be carry-over from other donors' samples.

V is TRBV6-5 and J is TRBJ2-7, with 7 bases identical to TRBD1. Germline V gene data show CDR1 as MNHEY and CDR2 as SVGAGI. The ends lost 2 bases at V and 3 bases at J; junction bases unmatched: 4. There are 14 residues in the CDR3. Here the CDR3 DNA reads TGTGCCAGCAGTTACGGGCAGGGGGTCTACGAGCAGTACTTC. Encoded protein: CASSYGQGVYEQYF.

The CDR3 reads CASGSLAGVAGELFF. Written as DNA, the CDR3 is TGTGCCAGTGGATCCTTGGCGGGAGTGGCCGGGGAGCTGTTTTTT. The chain carries TRBV19 and TRBJ2-2; 7 bases map to TRBD2. J lost 6 bases, V lost 8 bases, and 12 bases had no gene match. The CDR3 is made up of 15 amino acids. From germline, CDR1 is LNHDA and CDR2 SQIVND (reference sequence).

The genes are TRBV10-3 and TRBJ2-6, with D maybe TRBD2 (6 bases). The CDR3 extends over 20 amino acids. Germline lookup yields CDR1 ENHRY and CDR2 SYGVKD. V dropped 0 bases and J dropped 0 bases, with 18 bases sitting between them. CDR3 nucleotide sequence: TGTGCCATCAGTGAGTCGAGTATTCAGGCGGGAAACTCTGGGGCCAACGTCCTGACTTTC. Translated: CAISESSIQAGNSGANVLTF.

The chain recombines TRBV6-4 with TRBJ2-3; TRBD2 aligns across 11 bases. CDR3 size: 14 residues. Germline trimming cut 6 bases from V and 3 bases from J; bases unmatched to any gene: 2. Germline lookup yields CDR1 MRHNA and CDR2 SNTAGT. CDR3: CASSIAGGTDTQYF. Written as DNA, the CDR3 is TGTGCCAGCAGCATAGCGGGAGGGACAGATACGCAGTATTTT.

This rearrangement joins TRBV10-3 to TRBJ2-2, with D perhaps matching TRBD1 (5 bases). Per germline, CDR1 ENHRY and CDR2 SYGVKD. The ends were cut back, 6 bases at V and 6 bases at J, with 14 bases in the middle. The CDR3 runs 14 residues. Here the CDR3 reads CAIRGQGDAGELFF. CDR3 nucleotide sequence: TGTGCCATCAGAGGGCAGGGTGACGCCGGGGAGCTGTTTTTT.

This chain connects TRBV28 to TRBJ1-5, with TRBD1 identical over 7 bases. Germline V gene lookup returns CDR1 MDHEN and CDR2 SYDVKM. With 1 base clipped from V and 2 bases from J, the junction kept 2 bases outside the gene matches. The CDR3 has 15 residues. The CDR3 DNA reads as TGTGCCAGCAGTTTATCCGGACAGGGCAATCAGCCCCAGCATTTT. Translated, it gives CASSLSGQGNQPQHF.

This clone was picked up a small number of times. V gene TRBV5-6 combines with J gene TRBJ2-1; D gene ambiguous. The CDR3 is 12 residues long. Germline lookup yields CDR1 SGHDT and CDR2 YYEEEE. V was clipped by 10 bases and J by 2 bases, with 10 bases between them. This CDR3 is CAPCSAYNEQFF. As DNA, the CDR3 is TGTGCCCCATGCAGTGCCTACAATGAGCAGTTCTTC. Combining the CDR3 with reference TRBV5-6 and TRBJ2-1 gives the whole variable domain DAGVTQSPTHLIKTRGQQVTLRCSPKSGHDTVSWYQQALGQGPQFIFQYYEEEERQRGNFPDRFSGHQFPNYSSELNVNALLLGDSALYLCAPCSAYNEQFFGPGTRLTVL.

The J gene is TRBJ2-3, the V gene TRBV28; perhaps TRBD1 as D (5 bases). V gave up 4 bases and J gave up 3 bases, with 11 bases separating them. The CDR3 has 14 amino acids. CDR1 is MDHEN, CDR2 SYDVKM, per germline. In nucleotides, the CDR3 is TGTGCCAGCAGTTCTTTTAAGGGGACAGATACGCAGTATTTT. Its translation: CASSSFKGTDTQYF.

The chain links TRBV27 to TRBJ2-1; D might be TRBD2 (5 bases). The CDR3 length is 12 residues. V lost 8 bases and J 10 bases, leaving 15 bases between the germline ends. The germline gives CDR1 MNHEY, CDR2 SMNVEV (reference sequence). This CDR3 reads CASGRASREQFF. The CDR3 nucleotides read TGTGCCAGCGGGCGGGCTAGTCGCGAGCAGTTCTTC.

The V call is TRBV7-3, the J call TRBJ2-1, with 7 bases matching TRBD2. Germline lookup yields CDR1 SGHTA and CDR2 FQGTGA. J lost 0 bases, V lost 1 base, and 12 bases had no gene match. The length of the CDR3 is 19 residues. CDR3 DNA: TGTGCCAGCAGCTTAAACCCTACTAGCGCCAGCGGCTCCTACAATGAGCAGTTCTTC. It yields the protein CASSLNPTSASGSYNEQFF.

The chain couples TRBV10-3 to TRBJ2-7; 11 bases are shared with TRBD1. Germline V gene data show CDR1 as ENHRY and CDR2 as SYGVKD. V shed 4 bases and J 6 bases; nucleotides not matched to a gene: 11. The CDR3 is 16 residues long. The CDR3 reads CAISANLPGQGVEQYF. The CDR3 DNA reads TGTGCCATCAGTGCTAATCTACCGGGACAGGGGGTCGAGCAGTACTTC.

The chain has TRBV6-1 and TRBJ2-7, with TRBD2 matching 8 bases. Germline loops: CDR1 MNHNS, CDR2 SASEGT. V dropped 6 bases and J dropped 5; count of bases not matched to a gene: 12. This CDR3 has 15 residues. The CDR3 here is CASRMSGSNFDEQYF. Written as DNA, the CDR3 is TGTGCCAGCAGAATGAGCGGGAGTAACTTTGACGAGCAGTACTTC.

The chain couples TRBV7-8 to TRBJ1-5; 8 nucleotides agree with TRBD1. The junction had 6 bases not matched to a gene; V was cut back by 1 base and J by 4 bases. The CDR3 loop spans 16 amino acids. Germline V gives CDR1 SGHVS, CDR2 FQNEAQ. CDR3 residues: CASSLDPGGRNQPQHF. CDR3 bases: TGTGCCAGCAGCTTAGACCCAGGGGGCCGGAATCAGCCCCAGCATTTT. Complete variable domain (other parts from reference TRBV7-8 and TRBJ1-5): GAGVSQSPRYKVAKRGQDVALRCDPISGHVSLFWYQQALGQGPEFLTYFQNEAQLDKSGLPSDRFFAERPEGSVSTLKIQRTQQEDSAVYLCASSLDPGGRNQPQHFGDGTRLSIL.